The T cell receptor beta chain described here comes from a study of CD8 T cells in Susac syndrome. RNA in amounts of about 0.5 to 1 ug was reverse transcribed with random hexamers. TCRdb reanalysed the immunoSEQ multiplex PCR reads using MiXCR and keeps one entry per CDR3 protein. The data hold under 55,000 distinct CDR3 sequences, with 93% observed a single time. This CDR3 region has 15 residues. V was trimmed by 0 bases and J by 2 bases, leaving 10 bases between them. Germline CDR1 reads MGHRA; CDR2 reads YSYEKL. The receptor comes from a human donor with multiple sclerosis. The chain carries TRBV4-1 and TRBJ1-2, with D uncertain. Sequencing was done on a sample of CD8+ T cells from PBMCs. CDR3: CASSQEGFINYGYTF. The DNA of the CDR3 is TGCGCCAGCAGCCAAGAAGGGTTCATAAACTATGGCTACACCTTC.